This T cell receptor (beta chain) appears in the sequencing data of a study of blood T cell repertoires in COVID-19. Whole-study context: T cells, B-cell-depleted T cells, or PBMCs supplied cDNA or gDNA.

Germline trimming cut 0 bases from V and 6 bases from J; bases unmatched to any gene: 6. Germline V gene data show CDR1 as LNHNV and CDR2 as YYDKDF (reference sequence). There are 16 residues in the CDR3. As originally analysed: Quantification of nucleated cells was approximated via reference gene primer amplification. The repertoire was sequenced with immunoSEQ multiplex PCR; TCRdb's copy has only in-frame clones and lacks some. The V and J calls and clone size come from that table; D and trimming were worked out from the DNA. The table records 140,000 to 150,000 clones, around 89% of them present only once. Participants were aged roughly 18 to 89 years, lived in about 26 US areas, and enrolled virtually. This clone was seen only once.

The TCR was taken from a woman in her twenties or thirties with acute COVID-19. This chain links TRBV15 with TRBJ2-4; 9 bases are a match to TRBD1. The sequenced sample consisted of PBMCs or T cells enriched from blood (not recorded which). In nucleotides, the CDR3 is TGTGCCACCAGCAGAGATTCGGGGACAGGGACAAACATTCAGTACTTC. This translates into CATSRDSGTGTNIQYF.